This section outlines one T cell receptor beta chain sequence together with its context. The target antigen is unknown. The CDR3 sequence is 14 residues long. The junction had 2 bases not matched to a gene; V was cut back by 4 bases and J by 6 bases. Germline V gene data show CDR1 as SGHAT and CDR2 as FQNNGV. CD45RO-negative, CCR7-selected cells formed the naive CD8 fraction, which excluded terminally differentiated effector memory CD45RA+ cells. The sample comes from a study of shared clonotypes between healthy human individuals. Overall study context: Each donor's CD8 memory used one plate, CD8 naive two, each CD4 subset three. Study results and caveats: Sampling used blood alone; tissue repertoires probably differ. The study found roughly 5.3% of naive CD4 clonotypes shared across four donors. A reduction in generation probabilities was seen for non-shared clonotypes relative to those shared by all four donors.

The assay was immunoSEQ multiplex PCR, and TCRdb's table has in-frame clones only and misses some. The sample shows about 2 million clones, just under 95% of them seen only once. The sample was naive CD8+ T cells sorted from blood. This sequence originates from a man between 18 and 29 years old in good health. The V and J genes are TRBV11-2 and TRBJ1-5, with 11 bases identical to TRBD1. CDR3 region: CASSYGTGGQPQHF. In DNA, the CDR3 is TGTGCCAGCAGCTACGGGACAGGGGGTCAGCCCCAGCATTTT.